The T cell receptor beta chain under discussion was sequenced for a study of regulatory T cells in long-lasting Graves disease. General study points: Results may be inaccurate due to the small sample size. Favoring TRBV28, TRBJ1-2 and TRBJ2-5 was a feature seen in persistent disease.

This clonotype showed up many times. The antigen remains unidentified. V lost 0 bases and J 3 bases, leaving 9 bases between the germline ends. This CDR3 contains 15 residues. Per the germline V gene, CDR1 is SGHAT and CDR2 is FQNNGV. Time point described: newly diagnosed GD, antithyroid drugs for less than 3 months. With RNA extracted from PBMCs as input, the TCR library was made. Relying on iRepertoire HTBI primers and Arm-PCR of CDR3 regions, the team built TCR beta libraries. TCRdb re-called the multiplex PCR reads through MiXCR, storing one row per CDR3 protein. The repertoire includes fewer than 550,000 distinct CDR3 sequences, around 17% of them detected once, and about 23% sits in the top ten. In addition, the sample was reused for a study of T cells in Graves' hyperthyroidism and ophthalmopathy. That paper adds: Initially, a first-round RT-PCR of the TCR CDR3 employed the HTBI primer set.

The sequenced sample was peripheral blood mononuclear cells (PBMCs), obtained at new diagnosis, from a patient treated with antithyroid drugs. The rearrangement uses TRBV11-2 and TRBJ1-5; the D gene is possibly TRBD1 (6 bases). The TCR sequence derives from a woman younger than 30 with Graves disease. As DNA, the CDR3 is TGTGCCAGCAGCTTAGAACAGGGTCCCAATCAGCCCCAGCATTTT. This gives the protein CASSLEQGPNQPQHF.